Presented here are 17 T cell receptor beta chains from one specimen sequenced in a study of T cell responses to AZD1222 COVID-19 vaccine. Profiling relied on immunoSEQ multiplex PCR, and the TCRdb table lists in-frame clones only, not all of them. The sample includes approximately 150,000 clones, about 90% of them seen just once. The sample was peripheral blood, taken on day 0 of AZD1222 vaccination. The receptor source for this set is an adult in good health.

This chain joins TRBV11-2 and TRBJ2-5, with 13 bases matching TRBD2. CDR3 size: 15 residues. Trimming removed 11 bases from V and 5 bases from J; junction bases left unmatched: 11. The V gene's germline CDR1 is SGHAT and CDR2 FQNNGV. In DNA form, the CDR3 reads TGTGCCGGAAGCCTGGGGACTAGCGGGGTGGAGACCCAGTACTTC. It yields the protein CAGSLGTSGVETQYF.

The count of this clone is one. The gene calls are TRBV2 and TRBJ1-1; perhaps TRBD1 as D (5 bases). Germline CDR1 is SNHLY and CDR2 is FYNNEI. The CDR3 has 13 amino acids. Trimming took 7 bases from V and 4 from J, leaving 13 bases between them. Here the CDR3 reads CASTEGGGTEAFF. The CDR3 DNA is TGTGCCAGCACCGAAGGTGGGGGCACTGAAGCTTTCTTT.

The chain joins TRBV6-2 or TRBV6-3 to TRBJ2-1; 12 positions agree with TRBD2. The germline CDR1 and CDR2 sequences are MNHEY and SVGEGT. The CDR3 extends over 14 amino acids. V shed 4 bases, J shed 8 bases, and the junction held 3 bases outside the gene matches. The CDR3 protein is CASSSSGGDHEQFF. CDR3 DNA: TGTGCCAGCAGTTCTAGCGGGGGGGACCATGAGCAGTTCTTC.

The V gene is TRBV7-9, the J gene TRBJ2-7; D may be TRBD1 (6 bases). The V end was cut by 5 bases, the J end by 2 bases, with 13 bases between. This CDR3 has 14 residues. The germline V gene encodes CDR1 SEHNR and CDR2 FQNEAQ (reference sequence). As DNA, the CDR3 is TGTGCCAGCAGCCCCGGACAGCCCGCCTACGAGCAGTACTTC. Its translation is CASSPGQPAYEQYF.

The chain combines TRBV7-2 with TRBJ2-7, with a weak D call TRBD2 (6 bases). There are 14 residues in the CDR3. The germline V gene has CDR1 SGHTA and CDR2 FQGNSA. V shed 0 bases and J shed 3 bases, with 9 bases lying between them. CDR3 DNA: TGTGCCAGCAGCTTAGCGGGGGGAGACTACGAGCAGTACTTC. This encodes CASSLAGGDYEQYF.

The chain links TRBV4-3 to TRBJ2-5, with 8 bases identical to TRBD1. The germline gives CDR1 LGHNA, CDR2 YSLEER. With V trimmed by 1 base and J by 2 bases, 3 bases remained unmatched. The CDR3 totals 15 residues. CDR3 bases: TGCGCCAGCAGCCAAGGGACAGGGCCGCAAGAGACCCAGTACTTC. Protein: CASSQGTGPQETQYF.

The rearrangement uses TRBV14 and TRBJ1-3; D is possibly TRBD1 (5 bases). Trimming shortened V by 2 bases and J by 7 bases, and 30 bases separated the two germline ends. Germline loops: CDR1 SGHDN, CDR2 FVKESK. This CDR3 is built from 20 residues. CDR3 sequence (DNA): TGTGCCAGCAGCCAATTTTCTTTTTATGGGGACGAAATCGGGAGGAACACCATATATTTT. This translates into CASSQFSFYGDEIGRNTIYF.

The CDR3 region is CASSGGSYEQYF. The CDR3, as DNA: TGTGCCAGCTCCGGGGGATCCTACGAGCAGTACTTC. The chain joins TRBV2 to TRBJ2-7; perhaps TRBD2 as D (6 bases). This CDR3 comprises 12 residues. Germline CDR1 SNHLY, CDR2 FYNNEI. Deletions cut 8 bases from V and 1 base from J, with 9 bases between. Full variable domain (missing parts from reference TRBV2 and TRBJ2-7): EPEVTQTPSHQVTQMGQEVILRCVPISNHLYFYWYRQILGQKVEFLVSFYNNEISEKSEIFDDQFSVERPDGSNFTLKIRSTKLEDSAMYFCASSGGSYEQYFGPGTRLTVT.

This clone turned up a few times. DNA of the CDR3: TGTGCCAGCAGTGAAGTGGGGGAGGGACAGTTTGGCAATCAGCCCCAGCATTTT. Its translation: CASSEVGEGQFGNQPQHF. The chain recombines TRBV2 with TRBJ1-5; 7 positions agree with TRBD1. Germline V lookup: CDR1 SNHLY, CDR2 FYNNEI. The CDR3 contains 18 residues. V trimming: 1 base; J trimming: 2 bases; junction bases outside the gene matches: 11.

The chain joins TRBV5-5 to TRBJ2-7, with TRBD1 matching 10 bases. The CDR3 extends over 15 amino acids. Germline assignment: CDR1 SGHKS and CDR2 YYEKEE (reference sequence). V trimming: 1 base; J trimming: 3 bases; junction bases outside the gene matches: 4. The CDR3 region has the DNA TGTGCCAGCAGCTTGCGACAGGGGGCGGACTACGAGCAGTACTTC. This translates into CASSLRQGADYEQYF.

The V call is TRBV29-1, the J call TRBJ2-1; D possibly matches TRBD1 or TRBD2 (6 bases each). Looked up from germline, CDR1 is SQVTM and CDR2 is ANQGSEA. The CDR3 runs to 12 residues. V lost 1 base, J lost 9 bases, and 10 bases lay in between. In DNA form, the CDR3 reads TGCAGCGTTGAAGGGGGGGCGGTTGAGCAGTTCTTC. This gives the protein CSVEGGAVEQFF.

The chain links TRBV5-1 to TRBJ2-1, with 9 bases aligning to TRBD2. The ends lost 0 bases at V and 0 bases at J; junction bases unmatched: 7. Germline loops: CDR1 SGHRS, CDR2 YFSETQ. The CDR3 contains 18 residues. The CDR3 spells CASSLGLAGIRSYNEQFF. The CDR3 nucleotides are TGCGCCAGCAGCTTGGGTCTAGCGGGGATACGCTCCTACAATGAGCAGTTCTTC.

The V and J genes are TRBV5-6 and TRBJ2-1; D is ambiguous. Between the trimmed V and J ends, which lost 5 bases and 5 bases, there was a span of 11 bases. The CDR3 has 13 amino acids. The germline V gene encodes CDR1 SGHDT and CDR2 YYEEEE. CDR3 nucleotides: TGTGCCAGCAGGTACGGGCCAAACAATGAGCAGTTCTTC. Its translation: CASRYGPNNEQFF.

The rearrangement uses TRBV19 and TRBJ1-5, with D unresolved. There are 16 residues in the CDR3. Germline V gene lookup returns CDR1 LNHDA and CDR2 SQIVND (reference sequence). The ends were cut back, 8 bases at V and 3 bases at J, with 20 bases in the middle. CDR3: CASRRLGGVFNQPQHF. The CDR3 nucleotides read TGTGCCAGTCGTCGTCTAGGAGGAGTATTCAATCAGCCCCAGCATTTT. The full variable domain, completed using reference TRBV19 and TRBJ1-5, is DGGITQSPKYLFRKEGQNVTLSCEQNLNHDAMYWYRQDPGQGLRLIYYSQIVNDFQKGDIAEGYSVSREKKESFPLTVTSAQKNPTAFYLCASRRLGGVFNQPQHFGDGTRLSIL.

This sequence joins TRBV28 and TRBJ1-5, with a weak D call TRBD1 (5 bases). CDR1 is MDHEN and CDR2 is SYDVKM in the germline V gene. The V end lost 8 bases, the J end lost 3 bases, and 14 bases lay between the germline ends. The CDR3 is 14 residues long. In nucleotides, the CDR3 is TGTGCCAGCGGGGGACCCGATACCAATCAGCCCCAGCATTTT. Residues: CASGGPDTNQPQHF.

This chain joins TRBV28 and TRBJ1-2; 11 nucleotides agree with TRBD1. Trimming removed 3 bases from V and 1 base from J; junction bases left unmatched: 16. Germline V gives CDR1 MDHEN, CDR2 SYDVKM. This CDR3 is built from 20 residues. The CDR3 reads CASSFPALGTGGALNYGYTF. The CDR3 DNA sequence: TGTGCCAGCAGTTTTCCTGCCTTGGGGACAGGGGGTGCCCTTAACTATGGCTACACCTTC.

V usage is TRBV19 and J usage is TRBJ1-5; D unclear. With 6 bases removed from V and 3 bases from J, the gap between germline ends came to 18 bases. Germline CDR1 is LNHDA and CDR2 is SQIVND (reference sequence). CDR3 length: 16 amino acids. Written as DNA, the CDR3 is TGTGCCAGTAGCATCGTACTTTGGTCCCTCAATCAGCCCCAGCATTTT. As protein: CASSIVLWSLNQPQHF.